This T cell receptor (beta chain) was identified during a study of spatial heterogeneity in lung cancer. Study details: The library had UMIs, and each TCR and UMI pair averaged more than ten raw reads.

Notes on the study in general: Within tumors, counts of expanded alpha and beta TCRs tracked tumor mutation counts. Expanded TCRs classified as ubiquitous or regional were counted, and these counts tracked ubiquitous and regional nonsynonymous mutations, respectively.

The time point was: sample taken at primary tumor resection. Comment on this clonotype: The antigen remains undetermined.

Germline loops: CDR1 SGHRS, CDR2 YFSETQ. This CDR3 has 13 amino acids. Trimming stripped 3 bases from V and 4 bases from J, with 10 bases between. In the library, each TCR cDNA molecule bore its own unique molecular identifier. TCRdb reanalysed the 5' RACE reads using MiXCR and keeps one entry per CDR3 protein. The sample carries 15,000 to 20,000 distinct CDR3 sequences, around 6.9% recorded once. Sequences were derived from lung tumor tissue, sampled at surgery. The clonotype comes from a female donor with early-stage non-small cell lung cancer. V and J are TRBV5-1 and TRBJ1-1; D call uncertain. The CDR3 DNA reads TGCGCCAGCAGCTCTAGGGAGGCCACTGAAGCTTTCTTT. This translates into CASSSREATEAFF. Looking up the rest from reference TRBV5-1 and TRBJ1-1 gives the full variable domain: KAGVTQTPRYLIKTRGQQVTLSCSPISGHRSVSWYQQTPGQGLQFLFEYFSETQRNKGNFPGRFSGRQFSNSRSEMNVSTLELGDSALYLCASSSREATEAFFGQGTRLTVV.